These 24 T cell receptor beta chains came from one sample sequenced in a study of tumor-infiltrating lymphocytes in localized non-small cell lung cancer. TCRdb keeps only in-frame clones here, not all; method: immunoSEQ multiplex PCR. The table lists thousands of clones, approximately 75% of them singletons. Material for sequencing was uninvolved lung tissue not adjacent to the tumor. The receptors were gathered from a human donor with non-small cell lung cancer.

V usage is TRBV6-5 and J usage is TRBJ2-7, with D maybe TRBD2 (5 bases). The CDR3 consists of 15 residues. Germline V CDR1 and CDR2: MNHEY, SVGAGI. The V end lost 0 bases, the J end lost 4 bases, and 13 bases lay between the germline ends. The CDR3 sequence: CASSYSPGVGYEQYF. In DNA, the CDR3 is TGTGCCAGCAGTTACTCCCCCGGGGTCGGATACGAGCAGTACTTC.

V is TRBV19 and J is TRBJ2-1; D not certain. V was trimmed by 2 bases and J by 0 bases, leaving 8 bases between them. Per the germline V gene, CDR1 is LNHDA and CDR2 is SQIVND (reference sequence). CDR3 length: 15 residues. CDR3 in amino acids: CASSILPSSYNEQFF. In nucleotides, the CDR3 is TGTGCCAGTAGTATATTGCCGAGCTCCTACAATGAGCAGTTCTTC. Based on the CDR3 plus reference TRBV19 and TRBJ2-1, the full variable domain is DGGITQSPKYLFRKEGQNVTLSCEQNLNHDAMYWYRQDPGQGLRLIYYSQIVNDFQKGDIAEGYSVSREKKESFPLTVTSAQKNPTAFYLCASSILPSSYNEQFFGPGTRLTVL.

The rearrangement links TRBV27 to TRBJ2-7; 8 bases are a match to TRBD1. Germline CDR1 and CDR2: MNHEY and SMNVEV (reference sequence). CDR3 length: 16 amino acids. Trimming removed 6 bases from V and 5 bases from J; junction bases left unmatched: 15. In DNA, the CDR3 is TGTGCCAGCAGCGGGATCTCCGGGACAGGAGCCGACGAGCAGTACTTC. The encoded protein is CASSGISGTGADEQYF.

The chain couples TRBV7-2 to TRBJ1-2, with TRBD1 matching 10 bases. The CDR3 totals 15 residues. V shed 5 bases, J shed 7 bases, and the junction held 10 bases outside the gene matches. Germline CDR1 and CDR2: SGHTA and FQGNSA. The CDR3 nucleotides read TGTGCCAGCAGCCCTATCACTTGGGACAGGGGTGGCTACACCTTC. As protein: CASSPITWDRGGYTF.

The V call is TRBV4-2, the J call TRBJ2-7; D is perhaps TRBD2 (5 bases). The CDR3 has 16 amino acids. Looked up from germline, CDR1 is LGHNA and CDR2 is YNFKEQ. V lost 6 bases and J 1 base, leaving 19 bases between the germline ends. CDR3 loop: CASRASSNGDSYEQYF. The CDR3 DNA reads TGTGCCAGCAGAGCATCCTCCAACGGGGATTCCTACGAGCAGTACTTC.

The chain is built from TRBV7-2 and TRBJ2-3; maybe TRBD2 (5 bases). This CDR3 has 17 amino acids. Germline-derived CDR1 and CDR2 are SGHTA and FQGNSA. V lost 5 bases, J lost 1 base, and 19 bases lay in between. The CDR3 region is CASSPLIRIGGTDTQYF. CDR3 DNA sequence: TGTGCCAGCAGCCCGCTGATCAGGATCGGGGGCACAGATACGCAGTATTTT. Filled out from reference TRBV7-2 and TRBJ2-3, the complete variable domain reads GAGVSQSPSNKVTEKGKDVELRCDPISGHTALYWYRQSLGQGLEFLIYFQGNSAPDKSGLPSDRFSAERTGGSVSTLTIQRTQQEDSAVYLCASSPLIRIGGTDTQYFGPGTRLTVL.

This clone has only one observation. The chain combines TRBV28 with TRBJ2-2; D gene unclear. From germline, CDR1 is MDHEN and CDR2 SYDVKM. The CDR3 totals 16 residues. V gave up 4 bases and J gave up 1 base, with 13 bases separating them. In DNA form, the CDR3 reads TGTGCCAGCAGTTCCCCCTCCATGCGGAACACCGGGGAGCTGTTTTTT. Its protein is CASSSPSMRNTGELFF.

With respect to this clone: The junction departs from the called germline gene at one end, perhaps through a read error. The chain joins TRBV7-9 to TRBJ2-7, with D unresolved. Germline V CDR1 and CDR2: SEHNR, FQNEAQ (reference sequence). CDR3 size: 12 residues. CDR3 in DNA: TGTGCCAGCAGCTTAGCGGCCTGGGATATTTGGTTC. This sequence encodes CASSLAAWDIWF.

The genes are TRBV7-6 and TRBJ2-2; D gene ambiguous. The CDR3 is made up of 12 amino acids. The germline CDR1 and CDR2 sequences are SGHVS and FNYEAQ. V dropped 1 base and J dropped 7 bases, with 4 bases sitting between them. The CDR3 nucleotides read TGTGCCAGCAGCTTAGAGGTCGGGGAGCTGTTTTTT. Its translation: CASSLEVGELFF.

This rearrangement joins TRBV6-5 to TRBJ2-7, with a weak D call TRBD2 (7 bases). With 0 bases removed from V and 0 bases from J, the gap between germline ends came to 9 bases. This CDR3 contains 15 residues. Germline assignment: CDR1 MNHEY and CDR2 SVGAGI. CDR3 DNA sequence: TGTGCCAGCAGTTACTCGGCGGGGGCCTCCTACGAGCAGTACTTC. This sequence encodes CASSYSAGASYEQYF.

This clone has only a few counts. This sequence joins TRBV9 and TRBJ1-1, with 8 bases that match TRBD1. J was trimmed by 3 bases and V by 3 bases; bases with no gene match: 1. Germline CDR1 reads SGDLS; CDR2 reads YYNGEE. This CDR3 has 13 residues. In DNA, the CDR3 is TGTGCCAGCAGCGAGACAGGGGACACTGAAGCTTTCTTT. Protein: CASSETGDTEAFF.

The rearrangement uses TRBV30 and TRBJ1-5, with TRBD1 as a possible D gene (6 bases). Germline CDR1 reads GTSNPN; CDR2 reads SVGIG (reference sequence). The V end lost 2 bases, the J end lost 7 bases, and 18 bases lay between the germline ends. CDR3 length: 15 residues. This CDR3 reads CAWSPGGGAWQPQHF. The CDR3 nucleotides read TGTGCCTGGAGTCCCGGAGGGGGAGCGTGGCAGCCCCAGCATTTT.

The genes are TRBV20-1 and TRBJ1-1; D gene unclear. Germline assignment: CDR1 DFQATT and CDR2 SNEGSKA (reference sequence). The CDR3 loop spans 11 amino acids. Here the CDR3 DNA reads TGCATAACCGGGCCAAACACTGAAGCTTTCTTT. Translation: CITGPNTEAFF.

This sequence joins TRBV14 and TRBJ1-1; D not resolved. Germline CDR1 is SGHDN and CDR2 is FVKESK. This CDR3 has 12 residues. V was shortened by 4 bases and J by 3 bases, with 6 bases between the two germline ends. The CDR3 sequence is CASSPQYTEAFF. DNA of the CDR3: TGTGCCAGCAGCCCGCAGTACACTGAAGCTTTCTTT.

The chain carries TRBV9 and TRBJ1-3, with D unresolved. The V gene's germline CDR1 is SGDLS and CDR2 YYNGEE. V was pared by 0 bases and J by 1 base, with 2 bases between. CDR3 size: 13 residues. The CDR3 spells CASSVASGNTIYF. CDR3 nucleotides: TGTGCCAGCAGCGTAGCTTCTGGAAACACCATATATTTT.

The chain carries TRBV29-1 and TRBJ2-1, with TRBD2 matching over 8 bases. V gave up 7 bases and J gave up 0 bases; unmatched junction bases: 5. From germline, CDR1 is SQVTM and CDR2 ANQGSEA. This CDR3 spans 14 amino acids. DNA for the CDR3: TGCAGCGCCTTAGCGGGGAGCTCCTACAATGAGCAGTTCTTC. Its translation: CSALAGSSYNEQFF.

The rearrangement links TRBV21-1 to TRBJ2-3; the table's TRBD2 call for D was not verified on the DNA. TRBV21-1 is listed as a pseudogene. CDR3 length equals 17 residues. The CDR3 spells CASSKRASGAYTDTQYF. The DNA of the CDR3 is TGTGCCAGCAGCAAAAGGGCTAGCGGGGCTTACACAGATACGCAGTATTTT.

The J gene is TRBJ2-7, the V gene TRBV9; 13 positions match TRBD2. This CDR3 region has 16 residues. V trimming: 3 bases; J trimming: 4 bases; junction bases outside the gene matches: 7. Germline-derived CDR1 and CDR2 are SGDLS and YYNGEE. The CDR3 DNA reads TGTGCCAGCAGCGGCCGGACTAGCGGGGGACTTTACGAGCAGTACTTC. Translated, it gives CASSGRTSGGLYEQYF.

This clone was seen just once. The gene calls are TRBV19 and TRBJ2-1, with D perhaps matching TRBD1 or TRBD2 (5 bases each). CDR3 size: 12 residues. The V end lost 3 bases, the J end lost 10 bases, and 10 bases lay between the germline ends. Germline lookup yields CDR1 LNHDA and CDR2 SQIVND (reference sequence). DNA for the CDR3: TGTGCCAGTAGTATCTCGGGACGGGAGCAGTTCTTC. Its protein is CASSISGREQFF.

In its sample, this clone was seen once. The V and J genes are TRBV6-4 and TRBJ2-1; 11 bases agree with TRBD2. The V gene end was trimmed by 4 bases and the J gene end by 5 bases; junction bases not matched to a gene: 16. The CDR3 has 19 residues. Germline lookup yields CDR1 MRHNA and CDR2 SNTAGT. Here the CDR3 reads CASSARLAGMRWLHNEQFF. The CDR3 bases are TGTGCCAGCAGTGCCCGACTAGCGGGGATGAGGTGGCTTCACAATGAGCAGTTCTTC.

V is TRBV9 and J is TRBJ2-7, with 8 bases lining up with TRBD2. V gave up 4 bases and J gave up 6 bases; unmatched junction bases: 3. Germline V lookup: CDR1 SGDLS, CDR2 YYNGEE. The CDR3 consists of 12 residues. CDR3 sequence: CASSTGTSEQYF. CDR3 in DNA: TGTGCCAGCAGCACCGGGACTAGCGAGCAGTACTTC.

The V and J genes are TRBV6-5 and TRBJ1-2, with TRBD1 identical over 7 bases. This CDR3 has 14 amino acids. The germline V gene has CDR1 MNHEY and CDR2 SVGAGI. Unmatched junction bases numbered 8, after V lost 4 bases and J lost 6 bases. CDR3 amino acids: CASSSQGGADGYTF. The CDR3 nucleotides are TGTGCCAGCAGTTCCCAGGGGGGCGCGGATGGCTACACCTTC.

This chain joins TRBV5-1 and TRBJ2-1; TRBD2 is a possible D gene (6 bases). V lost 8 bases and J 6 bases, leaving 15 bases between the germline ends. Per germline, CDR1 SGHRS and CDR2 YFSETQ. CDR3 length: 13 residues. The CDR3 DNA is TGCGCCAGTCGGGCGGGATCTGGCAATGAGCAGTTCTTC. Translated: CASRAGSGNEQFF.

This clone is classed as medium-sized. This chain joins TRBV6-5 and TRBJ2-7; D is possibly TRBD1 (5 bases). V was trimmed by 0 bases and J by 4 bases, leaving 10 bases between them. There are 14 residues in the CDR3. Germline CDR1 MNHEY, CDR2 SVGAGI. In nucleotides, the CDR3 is TGTGCCAGCAGTTACTCGGCAGGGTTGTACGAGCAGTACTTC. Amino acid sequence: CASSYSAGLYEQYF.